This T cell receptor (beta chain) was recovered during a study of CD8 T cells in ankylosing spondylitis. General study results and limits: Characteristic, it appeared, of ankylosing spondylitis blood was a TCR beta motif of fewer than 10 highly homologous variants.

There are a few counts of this clonotype. The antigen remains undetermined. The CDR3 sequence is 16 residues long. V was clipped by 6 bases and J by 0 bases; unmatched bases: 4. TCRdb reanalysed the 5' RACE reads using MiXCR and keeps one entry per CDR3 protein. Counted here are roughly 700,000 distinct CDR3 sequences, 19% occurring once; the ten biggest clones make up about a fifth. The chain has TRBV12-3 or TRBV12-4 and TRBJ2-3; 12 positions agree with TRBD2. The sequencing input was blood, either unsorted or a sorted T cell fraction (not recorded which). The clonotype comes from a male donor with ankylosing spondylitis. CDR3 residues: CASSKGLAGSTDTQYF. CDR3 nucleotides: TGTGCCAGCAGCAAGGGACTAGCGGGCAGCACAGATACGCAGTATTTT.